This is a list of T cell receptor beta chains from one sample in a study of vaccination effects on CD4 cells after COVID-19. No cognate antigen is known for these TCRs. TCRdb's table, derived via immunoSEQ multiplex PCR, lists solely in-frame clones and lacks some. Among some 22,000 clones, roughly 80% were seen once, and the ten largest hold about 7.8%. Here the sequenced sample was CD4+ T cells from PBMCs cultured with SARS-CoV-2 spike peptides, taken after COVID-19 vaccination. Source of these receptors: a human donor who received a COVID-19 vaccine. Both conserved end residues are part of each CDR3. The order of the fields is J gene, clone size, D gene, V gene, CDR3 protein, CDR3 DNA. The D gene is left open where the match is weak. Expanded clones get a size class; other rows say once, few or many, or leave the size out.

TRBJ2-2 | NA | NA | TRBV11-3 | CASSSDAGWNTGELFF | TGTGCCAGCAGCTCAGACGCAGGGTGGAACACCGGGGAGCTGTTTTTT
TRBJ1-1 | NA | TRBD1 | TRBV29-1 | CSVLLQGYTEAFF | TGCAGCGTTCTCCTACAGGGGTACACTGAAGCTTTCTTT
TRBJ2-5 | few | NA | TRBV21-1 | CASSKQHRVLMGETQYF | TGTGCCAGCAGCAAACAGCACCGGGTACTTATGGGGGAGACCCAGTACTTC
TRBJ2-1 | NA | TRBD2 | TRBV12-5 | CASGLVLAGVDNEQFF | TGTGCTAGTGGTTTGGTATTAGCGGGAGTGGACAATGAGCAGTTCTTC
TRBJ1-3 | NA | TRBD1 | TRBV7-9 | CALGPGQGGGWHSGNTIYF | TGTGCCCTAGGTCCAGGGCAGGGGGGCGGTTGGCACTCTGGAAACACCATATATTTT
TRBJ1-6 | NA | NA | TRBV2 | CASSEALWVTNSPLHF | TGTGCCAGCAGTGAAGCGCTTTGGGTGACTAATTCACCCCTCCACTTT
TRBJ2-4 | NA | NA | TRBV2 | CASSEDLLLAKNIQYF | TGTGCCAGCAGTGAAGACCTACTATTAGCCAAAAACATTCAGTACTTC
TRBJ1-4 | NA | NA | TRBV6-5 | CASSPGTATNEKLFF | TGTGCCAGCAGTCCAGGGACCGCAACTAATGAAAAACTGTTTTTT
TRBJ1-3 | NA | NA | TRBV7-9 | CASSLPHLSSGNTIYF | TGTGCCAGCAGCTTACCCCACCTGAGCTCTGGAAACACCATATATTTT
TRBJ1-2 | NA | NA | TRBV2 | CASSGGPRERANYGYTF | TGTGCCAGCAGTGGGGGCCCGCGGGAAAGGGCTAACTATGGCTACACCTTC
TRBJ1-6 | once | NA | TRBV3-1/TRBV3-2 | CASSQGPYNSPLHF | TGTGCCAGCAGCCAGGGGCCCTATAATTCACCCCTCCACTTT
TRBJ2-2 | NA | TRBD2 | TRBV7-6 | CASSPGGTSGTGELFF | TGTGCCAGCAGCCCAGGTGGGACTAGCGGCACCGGGGAGCTGTTTTTT
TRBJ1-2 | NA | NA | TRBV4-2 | CASSQAAGFGNYGYTF | TGTGCCAGCAGCCAAGCGGCAGGGTTCGGTAACTATGGCTACACCTTC
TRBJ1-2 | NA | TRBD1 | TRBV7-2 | CASSLAGQGGIYGYTF | TGTGCCAGCAGCTTAGCCGGACAGGGCGGGATCTATGGCTACACCTTC
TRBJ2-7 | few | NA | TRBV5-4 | CASSYSSYEQYF | TGTGCCAGCAGCTATTCATCCTACGAGCAGTACTTC
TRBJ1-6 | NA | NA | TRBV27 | CASSTPHGFLRNSPLHF | TGTGCCAGCAGTACCCCTCACGGATTCCTTCGAAATTCACCCCTCCACTTT
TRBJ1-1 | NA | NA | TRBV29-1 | CSTKGGMNTEAFF | TGCAGTACAAAAGGGGGGATGAACACTGAAGCTTTCTTT
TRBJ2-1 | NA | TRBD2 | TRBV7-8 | CASSPRTSGAFYNEQFF | TGTGCCAGCAGCCCCCGGACTAGCGGGGCCTTCTACAATGAGCAGTTCTTC
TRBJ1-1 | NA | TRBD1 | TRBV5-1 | CASSLGQGADTEAFF | TGCGCCAGCAGCTTGGGACAGGGGGCGGACACTGAAGCTTTCTTT
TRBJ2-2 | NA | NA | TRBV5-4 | CASSLRGFLTGELFF | TGTGCCAGCAGCTTGAGGGGTTTCCTCACCGGGGAGCTGTTTTTT
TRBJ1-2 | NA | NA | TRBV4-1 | CASSPGGLLLGDYGYTF | TGCGCCAGCAGCCCGGGCGGTCTACTCCTCGGGGACTATGGCTACACCTTC
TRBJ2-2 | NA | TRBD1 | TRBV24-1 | CATRGDRENTGELFF | TGTGCCACCAGAGGGGACAGGGAGAACACCGGGGAGCTGTTTTTT
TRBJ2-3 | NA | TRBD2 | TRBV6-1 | CASSEGLAGGLDTQYF | TGTGCCAGCAGTGAAGGACTAGCGGGAGGTTTAGATACGCAGTATTTT
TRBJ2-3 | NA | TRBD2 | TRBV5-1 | CASSLRAGEPTDTQYF | TGCGCCAGCAGCTTGAGAGCGGGGGAACCCACAGATACGCAGTATTTT
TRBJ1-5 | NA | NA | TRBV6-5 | CASSYGGLNQPQHF | TGTGCCAGCAGTTATGGGGGACTTAATCAGCCCCAGCATTTT
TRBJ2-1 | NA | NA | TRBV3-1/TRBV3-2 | CASSQDTVGSYNEQFF | TGTGCCAGCAGCCAAGATACGGTAGGCTCCTACAATGAGCAGTTCTTC
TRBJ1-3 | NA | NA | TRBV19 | CASSMRNQGGNTIYF | TGTGCCAGTAGTATGAGGAACCAGGGAGGAAACACCATATATTTT
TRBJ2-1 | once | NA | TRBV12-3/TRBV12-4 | CASTIAETRRFF | TGTGCCAGCACTATTGCCGAGACACGTCGGTTCTTC
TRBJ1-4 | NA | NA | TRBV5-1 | CASRKGTDEKLFF | TGCGCCAGCAGGAAGGGCACGGATGAAAAACTGTTTTTT
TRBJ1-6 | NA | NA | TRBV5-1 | CASSLVSRQTYNSPLHF | TGCGCCAGCAGCTTGGTTTCGCGACAAACCTATAATTCACCCCTCCACTTT
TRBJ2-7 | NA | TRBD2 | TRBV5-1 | CASSLNPAGTGYEQYF | TGCGCCAGCAGCTTGAACCCAGCGGGAACAGGATACGAGCAGTACTTC